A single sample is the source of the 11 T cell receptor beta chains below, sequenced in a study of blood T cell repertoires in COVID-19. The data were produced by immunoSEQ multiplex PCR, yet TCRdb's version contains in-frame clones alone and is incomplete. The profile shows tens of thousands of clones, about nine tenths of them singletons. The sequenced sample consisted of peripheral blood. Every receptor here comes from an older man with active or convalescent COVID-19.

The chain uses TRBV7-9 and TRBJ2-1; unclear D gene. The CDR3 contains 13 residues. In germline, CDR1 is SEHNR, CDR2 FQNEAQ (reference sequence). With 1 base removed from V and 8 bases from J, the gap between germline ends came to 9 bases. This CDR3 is CASSLELLDEQFF. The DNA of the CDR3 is TGTGCCAGCAGCTTAGAGTTGTTAGATGAGCAGTTCTTC.

As DNA, the CDR3 is TGTGCCAGCAGTTTACAGGGGGGCGTTACAAACAATGAGCAGTTCTTC. Translation gives CASSLQGGVTNNEQFF. The chain recombines TRBV27 with TRBJ2-1; D possibly corresponds to TRBD1 (7 bases). The CDR3 loop spans 16 amino acids. Trimming took 2 bases from V and 5 from J, leaving 16 bases between them. CDR1 and CDR2 (germline): MNHEY, SMNVEV (reference sequence).

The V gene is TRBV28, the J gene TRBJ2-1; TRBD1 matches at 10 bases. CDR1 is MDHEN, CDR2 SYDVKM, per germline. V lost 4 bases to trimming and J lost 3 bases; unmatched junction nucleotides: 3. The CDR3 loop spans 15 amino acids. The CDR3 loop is CASSSGQGNYNEQFF. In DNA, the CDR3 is TGTGCCAGCAGTTCGGGACAGGGGAACTACAATGAGCAGTTCTTC. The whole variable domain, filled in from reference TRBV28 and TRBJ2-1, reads DVKVTQSSRYLVKRTGEKVFLECVQDMDHENMFWYRQDPGLGLRLIYFSYDVKMKEKGDIPEGYSVSREKKERFSLILESASTNQTSMYLCASSSGQGNYNEQFFGPGTRLTVL.

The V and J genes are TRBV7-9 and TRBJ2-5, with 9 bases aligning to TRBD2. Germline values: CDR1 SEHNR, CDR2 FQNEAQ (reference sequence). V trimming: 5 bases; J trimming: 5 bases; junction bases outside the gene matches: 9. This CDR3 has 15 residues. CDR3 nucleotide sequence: TGTGCCAGCAGCCCAGGTGGTAGCGGGAGCGAGACCCAGTACTTC. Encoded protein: CASSPGGSGSETQYF. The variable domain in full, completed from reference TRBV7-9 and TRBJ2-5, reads DTGVSQNPRHKITKRGQNVTFRCDPISEHNRLYWYRQTLGQGPEFLTYFQNEAQLEKSRLLSDRFSAERPKGSFSTLEIQRTEQGDSAMYLCASSPGGSGSETQYFGPGTRLLVL.

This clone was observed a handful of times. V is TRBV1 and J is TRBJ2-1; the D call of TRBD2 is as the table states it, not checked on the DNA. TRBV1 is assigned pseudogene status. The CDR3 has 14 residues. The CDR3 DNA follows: TGCACCAGCAGCCGGGAGGGAGTTTACAATGAGCAGTTCTTC. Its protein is CTSSREGVYNEQFF.

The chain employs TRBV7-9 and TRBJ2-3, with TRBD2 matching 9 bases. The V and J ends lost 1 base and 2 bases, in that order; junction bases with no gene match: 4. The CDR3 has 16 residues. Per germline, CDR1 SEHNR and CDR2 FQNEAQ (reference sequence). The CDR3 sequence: CASSLVLAGPTDTQYF. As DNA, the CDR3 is TGTGCCAGCAGCTTAGTTCTAGCGGGGCCCACAGATACGCAGTATTTT.

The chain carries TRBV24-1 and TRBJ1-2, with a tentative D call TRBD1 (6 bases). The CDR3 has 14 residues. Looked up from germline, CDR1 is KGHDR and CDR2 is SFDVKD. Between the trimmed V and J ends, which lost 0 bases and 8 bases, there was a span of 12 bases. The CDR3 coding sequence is TGTGCCACCAGTGATTTGCGAACAGGGAAAGGCTACACCTTC. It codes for CATSDLRTGKGYTF.

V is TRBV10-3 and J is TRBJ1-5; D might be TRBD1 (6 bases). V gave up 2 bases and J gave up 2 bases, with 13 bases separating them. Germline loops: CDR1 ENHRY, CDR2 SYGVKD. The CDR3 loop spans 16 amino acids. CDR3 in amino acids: CAISETGPYGNQPQHF. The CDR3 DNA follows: TGTGCCATCAGTGAGACAGGGCCCTACGGCAATCAGCCCCAGCATTTT.

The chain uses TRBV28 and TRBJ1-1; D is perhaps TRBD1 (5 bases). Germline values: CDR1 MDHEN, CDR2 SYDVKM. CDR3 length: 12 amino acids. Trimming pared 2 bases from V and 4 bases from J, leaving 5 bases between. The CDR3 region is CASSLRGTEAFF. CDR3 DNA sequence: TGTGCCAGCAGTTTAAGGGGCACTGAAGCTTTCTTT.

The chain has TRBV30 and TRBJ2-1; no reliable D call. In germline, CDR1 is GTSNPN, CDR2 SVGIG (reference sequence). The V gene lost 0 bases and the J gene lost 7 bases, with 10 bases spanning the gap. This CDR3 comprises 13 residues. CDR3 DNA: TGTGCCTGGAGTGTAGCTGGTAAAAATGAGCAGTTCTTC. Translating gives CAWSVAGKNEQFF.

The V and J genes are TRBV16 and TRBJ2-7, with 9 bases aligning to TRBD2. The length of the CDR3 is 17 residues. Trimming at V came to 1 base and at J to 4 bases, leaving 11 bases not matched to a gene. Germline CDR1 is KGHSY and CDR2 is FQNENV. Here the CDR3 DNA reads TGTGCCAGCAGCCAATACGTTCTAGCGGGAAGCATTTACGAGCAGTACTTC. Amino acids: CASSQYVLAGSIYEQYF.